These 13 T cell receptor beta chains share one sample of origin, sequenced in a study of cytomegalovirus exposure and HLA in healthy donors. The PCR had 60 Vbeta and 13 Jbeta primers. Produced via immunoSEQ multiplex PCR; TCRdb's table is partial and in-frame only. The sample comprises around 91,000 clones, about 81% of which are singletons, and 2% to 2.5% rests with the top ten. The sample taken for sequencing was PBMCs. These receptors were taken from a man aged 18 to 35 in good health and CMV-seronegative.

This clone was detected a few times. The CDR3 loop reads CAWSVRGASWKLFF. The CDR3, as DNA: TGTGCCTGGAGTGTCAGGGGCGCGTCGTGGAAACTGTTTTTT. The chain uses TRBV30 and TRBJ1-4; TRBD1 might be the D (6 bases). Trimming took off 0 bases at V and 11 bases at J, with 16 bases between the two ends. The CDR3 totals 14 residues. Germline CDR1 reads GTSNPN; CDR2 reads SVGIG (reference sequence).

The chain couples TRBV27 to TRBJ1-2; no reliable D call. Germline loops: CDR1 MNHEY, CDR2 SMNVEV (reference sequence). The CDR3 covers 14 residues. V was shortened by 4 bases and J by 4 bases, with 13 bases between the two germline ends. CDR3 coding DNA: TGTGCCAGCAGTTCCCCCGACATTTCCTATGGCTACACCTTC. It is translated as CASSSPDISYGYTF.

J is TRBJ1-5 and V is TRBV18; tentative D call: TRBD1 (5 bases). Per the germline V gene, CDR1 is KGHSH and CDR2 is LQKENI. The CDR3 length is 13 residues. Trimming pared 2 bases from V and 6 bases from J, leaving 8 bases between. The CDR3 here is CASSPGAGQPQHF. The CDR3 DNA reads as TGTGCCAGCTCACCAGGGGCAGGTCAGCCCCAGCATTTT.

The CDR3 sequence: CASDNSGRALNTGELFF. CDR3 nucleotides: TGTGCCAGCGACAATAGCGGGAGGGCCCTGAACACCGGGGAGCTGTTTTTT. The chain joins TRBV9 to TRBJ2-2; 11 nucleotides match TRBD2. Germline assignment: CDR1 SGDLS and CDR2 YYNGEE. V lost 7 bases, J lost 1 base, and 9 bases stayed unmatched. The CDR3 is made up of 17 amino acids.

The genes are TRBV27 and TRBJ2-7, with TRBD1 identical over 9 bases. The CDR3 contains 15 residues. V was clipped by 6 bases and J by 6 bases; unmatched bases: 12. The V gene's germline CDR1 is MNHEY and CDR2 SMNVEV (reference sequence). The CDR3: CASSLDQGDRAEQYF. The CDR3 DNA reads TGTGCCAGCAGCCTCGATCAGGGGGACAGGGCCGAGCAGTACTTC.

The chain recombines TRBV5-1 with TRBJ2-7; no definite D call. Trimming shortened V by 4 bases and J by 2 bases, and 13 bases separated the two germline ends. This CDR3 comprises 14 residues. CDR1 and CDR2 (germline): SGHRS, YFSETQ. The CDR3 DNA is TGCGCCAGCAGCGCGCGAGACCTAGCCTACGAGCAGTACTTC. It codes for CASSARDLAYEQYF. Looking up the rest from reference TRBV5-1 and TRBJ2-7 gives the full variable domain: KAGVTQTPRYLIKTRGQQVTLSCSPISGHRSVSWYQQTPGQGLQFLFEYFSETQRNKGNFPGRFSGRQFSNSRSEMNVSTLELGDSALYLCASSARDLAYEQYFGPGTRLTVT.

This clone appeared many times. The chain employs TRBV9 and TRBJ2-7; 8 bases line up with TRBD2. Germline loops: CDR1 SGDLS, CDR2 YYNGEE. V gave up 3 bases and J gave up 0 bases; unmatched junction bases: 2. The CDR3 loop spans 14 amino acids. The CDR3 loop is CASSGLANSYEQYF. Written as DNA, the CDR3 is TGTGCCAGCAGCGGACTAGCGAACTCCTACGAGCAGTACTTC.

The CDR3, as DNA: TGTGCCAGCAGCTTGGACAGGGGTGGGGATACGCAGTATTTT. Its translation is CASSLDRGGDTQYF. V gene TRBV7-9 combines with J gene TRBJ2-3, with TRBD1 matching over 9 bases. This CDR3 comprises 14 residues. Germline trimming cut 3 bases from V and 6 bases from J; bases unmatched to any gene: 4. Germline CDR1 is SEHNR and CDR2 is FQNEAQ (reference sequence).

The rearrangement joins TRBV27 to TRBJ1-2; D is undetermined. The CDR3 is 14 amino acids. V lost 3 bases, J lost 8 bases, and 16 bases lay in between. Germline CDR1 is MNHEY and CDR2 is SMNVEV (reference sequence). In DNA form, the CDR3 reads TGTGCCAGCAGTTTCCGCCGACACTTTAACGGCTACACCTTC. Translated: CASSFRRHFNGYTF.

V is TRBV18 and J is TRBJ2-5; tentatively, D is TRBD2 (6 bases). The assigned J gene may be wrong: the sequence end matches TRBJ2-7 better. Germline CDR1 and CDR2: KGHSH and LQKENI. The CDR3 loop spans 15 amino acids. CDR3 amino acids: CASSPSTGVSYEQYF. CDR3 coding DNA: TGTGCCAGCTCCCCATCCACGGGGGTCTCCTACGAGCAGTACTTC.

The chain employs TRBV7-9 and TRBJ2-5; 7 nucleotides align to TRBD1. V was pared by 5 bases and J by 5 bases, with 8 bases of the junction left unmatched. CDR1 is SEHNR and CDR2 is FQNEAQ in the germline V gene (reference sequence). The CDR3 is 14 residues long. The CDR3, as DNA: TGTGCCAGCAGCCCGGGACAGTACGAGGAGACCCAGTACTTC. Translated: CASSPGQYEETQYF.

The V gene is TRBV6-1, the J gene TRBJ2-5; tentative D call: TRBD2 (5 bases). The end of the DNA is better explained by TRBJ2-7, so the J call may be wrong. The CDR3 is 12 amino acids. Per germline, CDR1 MNHNS and CDR2 SASEGT. CDR3 region: CASSDRGFEQYF. The CDR3 region has the DNA TGTGCCAGCAGTGATCGAGGGTTCGAGCAGTACTTC.

The rearrangement uses TRBV5-4 and TRBJ2-5; TRBD2 matches at 7 bases. Gene TRBJ2-7 matches the end of the DNA better, so the J call may be wrong. The CDR3 has 16 residues. The germline gives CDR1 SGHNT, CDR2 YYREEE (reference sequence). This chain's CDR3 is CASSREVTTSSYEQYF. The CDR3 region has the DNA TGTGCCAGCAGCCGGGAGGTGACAACAAGCTCCTACGAGCAGTACTTC.